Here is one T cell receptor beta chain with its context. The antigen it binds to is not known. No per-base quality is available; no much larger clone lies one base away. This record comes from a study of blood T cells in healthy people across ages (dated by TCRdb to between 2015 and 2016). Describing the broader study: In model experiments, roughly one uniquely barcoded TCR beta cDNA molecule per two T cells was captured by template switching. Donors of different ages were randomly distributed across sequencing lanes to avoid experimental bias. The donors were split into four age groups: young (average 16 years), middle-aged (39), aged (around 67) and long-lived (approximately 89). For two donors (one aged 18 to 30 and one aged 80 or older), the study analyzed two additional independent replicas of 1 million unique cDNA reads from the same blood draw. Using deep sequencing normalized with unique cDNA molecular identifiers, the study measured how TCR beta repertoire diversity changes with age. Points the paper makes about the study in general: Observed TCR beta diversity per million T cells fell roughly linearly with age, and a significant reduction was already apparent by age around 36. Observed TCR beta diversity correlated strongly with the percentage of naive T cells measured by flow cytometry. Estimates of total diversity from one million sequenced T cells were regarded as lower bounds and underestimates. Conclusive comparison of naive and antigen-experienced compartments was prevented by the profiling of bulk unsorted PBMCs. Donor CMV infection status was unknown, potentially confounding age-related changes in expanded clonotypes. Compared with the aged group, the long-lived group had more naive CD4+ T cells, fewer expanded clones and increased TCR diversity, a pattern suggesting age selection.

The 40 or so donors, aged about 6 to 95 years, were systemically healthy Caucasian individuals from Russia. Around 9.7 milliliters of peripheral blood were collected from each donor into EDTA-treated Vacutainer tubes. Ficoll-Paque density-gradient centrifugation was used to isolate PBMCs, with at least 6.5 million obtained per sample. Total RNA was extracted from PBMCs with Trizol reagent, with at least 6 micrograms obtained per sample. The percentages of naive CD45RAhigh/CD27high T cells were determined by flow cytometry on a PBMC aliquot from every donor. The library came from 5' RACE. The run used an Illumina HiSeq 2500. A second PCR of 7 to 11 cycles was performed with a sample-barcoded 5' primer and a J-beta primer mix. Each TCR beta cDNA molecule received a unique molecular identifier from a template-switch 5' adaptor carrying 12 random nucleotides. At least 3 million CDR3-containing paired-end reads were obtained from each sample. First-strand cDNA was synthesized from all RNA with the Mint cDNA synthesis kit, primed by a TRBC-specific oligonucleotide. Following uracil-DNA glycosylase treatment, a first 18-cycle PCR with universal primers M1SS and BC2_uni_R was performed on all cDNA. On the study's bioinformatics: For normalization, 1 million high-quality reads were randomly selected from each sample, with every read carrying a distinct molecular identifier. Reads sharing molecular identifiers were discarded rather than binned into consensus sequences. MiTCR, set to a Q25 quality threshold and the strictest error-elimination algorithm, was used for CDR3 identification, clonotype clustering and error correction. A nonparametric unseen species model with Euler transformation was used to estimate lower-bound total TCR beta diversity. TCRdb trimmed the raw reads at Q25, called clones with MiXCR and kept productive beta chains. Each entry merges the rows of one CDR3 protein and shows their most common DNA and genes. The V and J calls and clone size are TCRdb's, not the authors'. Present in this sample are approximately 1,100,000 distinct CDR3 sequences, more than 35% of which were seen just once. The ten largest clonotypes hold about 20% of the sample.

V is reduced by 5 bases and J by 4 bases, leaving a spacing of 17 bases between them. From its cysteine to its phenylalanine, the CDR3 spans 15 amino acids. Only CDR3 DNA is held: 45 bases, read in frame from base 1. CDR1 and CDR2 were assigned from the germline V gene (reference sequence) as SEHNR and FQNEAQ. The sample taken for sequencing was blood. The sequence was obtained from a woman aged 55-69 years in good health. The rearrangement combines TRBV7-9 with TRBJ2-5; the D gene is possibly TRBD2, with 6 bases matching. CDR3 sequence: CASSPWDLGGETQYF. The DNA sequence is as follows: TGTGCCAGCAGCCCATGGGACTTGGGGGGAGAGACCCAGTACTTC.